The rows below give T cell receptor beta chains drawn from one sample of a study of post-analysis software for immune sequencing data. In TCRdb, the PCR reads were re-called with MiXCR into one record per CDR3 protein. The sample lists some 500,000 distinct CDR3 sequences, approximately 45% seen once, with 9% to 13% in the top ten. Sequencing was carried out using blood. All receptors derive from a girl between 10 and 17 years old with multiple sclerosis. CDR3s leave out the opening cysteine and the closing phenylalanine or tryptophan. Each record gives: CDR3 protein, V gene.

ASSSTGAYNEQF | TRBV5-1
AWSVPFWREADTQY | TRBV30
ASSRGRGTAIY | TRBV7-2
ASSNTGTGESDTQY | TRBV6-5
ASRPPDGDLNTEAF | TRBV4-1
ASSQGGPSRYT | TRBV4-3
STRADRGYEQY | TRBV20-1
ASSPAGGNTEAF | TRBV6-2/TRBV6-3
ASSLRDRGLKETQY | TRBV3-1
ASSPRGAGGADTQY | TRBV12-3/TRBV12-4
ASSFWAPGTGGADTQY | TRBV5-1
ASSYGGAGPGNQPQH | TRBV6-5
ASSLVGGARYEQY | TRBV13
SARDWAGEANYGYT | TRBV20-1
ASSYGGAAKNIQY | TRBV6-6
ASSYNRGTGELF | TRBV6-5
SARDLGQSSTDTQY | TRBV20-1
ASSSGDLDLETQY | TRBV5-5
ASSQPSVIANEQF | TRBV3-1
ASSQDSRGAGGYT | TRBV4-3
ASLLSGWQETQY | TRBV12-3/TRBV12-4
ASSEEWGRYNQPQH | TRBV6-1
SARTAAGDTEAF | TRBV20-1
ASSARQSLYQETQY | TRBV14
ASSLPRTGLNTEAF | TRBV7-2
ASSPQTQGLADYNEQF | TRBV7-2
SVSPQTSPIYEQY | TRBV20-1
ASSERGVYGYT | TRBV12-3/TRBV12-4
ASGYSGTGNYERY | TRBV6-1
ASSLASQVVDTQY | TRBV5-1
ATQVGTGFYTGELF | TRBV28